This T cell receptor beta chain came from a study of early T cells in non-severe SARS-CoV-2 infection. Study in general: Bulk RNA from unsorted whole blood was sequenced; chains were unpaired. General study results and limits: VDJdb matches were skewed toward anti-spike CD8 T cell responses.

Per the germline V gene, CDR1 is MNHNY and CDR2 is SVGAGI (reference sequence). This CDR3 comprises 17 residues. The V end was cut by 2 bases, the J end by 2 bases, with 16 bases between. In the case of this clonotype: Its antigen is currently unknown.

Tagging with unique molecular identifiers was applied to individual cDNA molecules. TCRdb re-called the 5' RACE reads through MiXCR, storing one row per CDR3 protein. The data contain about 83,000 distinct CDR3 sequences, under 11% of them singletons. The rearrangement joins TRBV6-6 to TRBJ2-4; D may be TRBD2 (7 bases). The source material was whole blood, sampled at baseline. The source of this sequence is an adult who was a healthcare worker with PCR-confirmed SARS-CoV-2 infection or an uninfected control (not recorded which). The CDR3 DNA sequence: TGTGCCAGCAGTTACCACGTTGGGGGGGGCCCCAAAAACATTCAGTACTTC. Protein: CASSYHVGGGPKNIQYF.